The T cell receptor (beta chain) described here comes from a study of siplizumab effects on memory and regulatory T cells (dated by TCRdb to between 2018 and 2020). In terms of the full investigation: Across roughly 8 responder-stimulator pairs, mixed lymphocyte reactions were run in pairs, one with siplizumab at 0.8 to 1 ug/mL and one without drug. The study looked at the effect of siplizumab, an anti-CD2 antibody, on alloreactive T-cell subsets in allogeneic mixed lymphocyte reactions made from human PBMCs.

For this clone: It has no known antigen specificity. Base qualities were left out, and no much larger clone turns up one base away.

The method was the immunoSEQ multiplex PCR assay. Some 100,000 TCR templates per sample were assayed by the deep sequencing platform. Genomic DNA extracted from sorted T cells was used for TCRbeta CDR3 sequencing. Regarding the original processing steps: Clonal analysis of TCRbeta CDR3 data was done in the R programming language. Unstimulated samples were compared with post-reaction CFSE-low samples to define alloreactive CD4+ and CD8+ clones. Regulatory or non-regulatory origin of alloreactive CD4+ clones was assigned by matching sequences to the sorted unstimulated Treg and non-Treg repertoires. The table comes from immuneACCESS by way of TCRdb, which keeps in-frame sequences with V and J called. Part of the clones is missing from these tables; in studies checked, under half for an unresolved V gene and the rest for unknown reasons. That table is the source of V, J and clone size, and D and trimming were worked out from the DNA. This sample holds around 4,500 clones; around half were observed only once. The ten largest clones add up to under 5% of the sample.

What the study reported, not specific to this receptor: A naive or memory phenotype could not be assigned to roughly 75-96% of proliferating CD4+ or CD8+ clones. Among mappable alloreactive CD4+ clones, the Treg-derived fraction averaged around 69% with siplizumab versus roughly 29% in control reactions. Siplizumab significantly reduced the cumulative frequency of alloreactive sequences traceable to unstimulated CD4+ memory T cells. The suppressive function of proliferating Tregs from siplizumab cultures was not functionally confirmed. Because sequences below about 10^-5 frequency were poorly captured, only a minor fraction of alloreactive clones could be mapped to unstimulated subsets. Unstimulated naive T cells appeared more diverse than memory T cells, and naive cells seemed to contribute substantially to the alloresponse.

V lost 0 bases and J lost 5 bases; the stretch between them is 16 bases long. CDR1 and CDR2, per the germline V gene, are MRHNA and SNTAGT. The CDR3 starts with the cysteine, ends with the phenylalanine, and has 16 residues. The DNA shown is the 48-base CDR3, in frame from base 1. Cells in the mixed lymphocyte reaction were cultured together at 37 degrees C for around 6 days. Responder PBMCs were labelled with CFSE and stimulator PBMCs were labelled with Violet Dye, after which the responder and stimulator PBMCs were mixed at a 1:1 ratio. Sorted unstimulated T cells and proliferating T cells recovered from mixed lymphocyte reactions were subjected to TCRbeta CDR3 sequencing. Fresh whole blood from roughly ten HLA-typed healthy donors served as the source for isolating PBMCs. After the mixed lymphocyte reaction, proliferating CFSE-low responder T cells were FACS-sorted for TCR sequencing.

The chain joins TRBV6-4 to TRBJ1-1; D gene: possibly TRBD1, on 6 matching bases. The receptor comes from a human donor in good health; the cells came from an allogeneic mixed lymphocyte reaction. Some clones in this sample may be carry-over from other donors' samples. Sequenced: CFSE-low (dividing) CD4+ T cells sorted from an allogeneic mixed lymphocyte reaction. The nucleotide sequence is given as TGTGCCAGCAGTGACTCGAATTGGAGGGGGGGGACTGAAGCTTTCTTT. Protein translation: CASSDSNWRGGTEAFF.